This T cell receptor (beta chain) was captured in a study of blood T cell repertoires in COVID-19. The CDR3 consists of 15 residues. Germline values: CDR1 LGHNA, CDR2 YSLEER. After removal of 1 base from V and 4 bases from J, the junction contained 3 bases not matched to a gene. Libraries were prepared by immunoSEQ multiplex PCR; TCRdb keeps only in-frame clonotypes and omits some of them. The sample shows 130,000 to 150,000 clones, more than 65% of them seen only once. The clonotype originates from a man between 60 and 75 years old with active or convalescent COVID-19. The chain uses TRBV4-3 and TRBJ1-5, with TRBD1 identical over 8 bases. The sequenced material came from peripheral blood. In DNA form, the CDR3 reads TGCGCCAGCAGCCAAGGGACAGGGACGAATCAGCCCCAGCATTTT. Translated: CASSQGTGTNQPQHF.